A selection of T cell receptor beta chains follows, all from one sample in a study of shared clonotypes between healthy human individuals. Profiling relied on immunoSEQ multiplex PCR, and the TCRdb table lists in-frame clones only, not all of them. The sample has about a million clones, approximately 80% seen once. Sequences were obtained from memory CD4+ T cells from PBMCs. These receptors came from a man aged 18 to 30 in good health. Some clones in this sample may be carry-over from other donors' samples. The CDR3 runs from the conserved cysteine through the conserved F or W. D genes are given only for firm matches. The size of a clone is reported for some rows only, either as once, few or many, or as a class for expanded clones.

>NA|NA|TRBV5-1|TRBJ2-1
CASSAPRGEQFF
TGCGCCAGCAGCGCACCCAGGGGTGAGCAGTTCTTC
>NA|NA|TRBV18|TRBJ2-2
CASTTLTGNTGELFF
TGTGCCAGCACGACATTAACAGGGAACACCGGGGAGCTGTTTTTT
>NA|NA|TRBV6-6|TRBJ2-7
CASSPGEGHEQYF
TGTGCCAGCAGTCCGGGAGAAGGGCACGAGCAGTACTTC
>NA|TRBD1|TRBV27|TRBJ2-1
CASSLSRGQGVYNEQFF
TGTGCCAGCAGTTTATCGAGAGGACAGGGGGTCTACAATGAGCAGTTCTTC
>NA|NA|TRBV5-1|TRBJ1-1
CASSQSQADTEAFF
TGCGCCAGCAGCCAGTCACAGGCGGACACTGAAGCTTTCTTT
>NA|NA|TRBV9|TRBJ2-7
CASSVGAGMAYEQYF
TGTGCCAGCAGCGTAGGGGCGGGGATGGCCTACGAGCAGTACTTC
>NA|NA|TRBV7-7|TRBJ2-7
CASSSGPTYEQYF
TGTGCTAGCAGCTCGGGACCGACCTACGAGCAGTACTTC
>NA|TRBD1|TRBV5-5|TRBJ1-6
CASSPGQGADSPLHF
TGTGCCAGCAGCCCCGGGCAGGGGGCGGATTCACCCCTCCACTTT
>NA|NA|TRBV5-1|TRBJ2-7
CASRGPTYEQYF
TGCGCCAGCCGGGGACCAACCTACGAGCAGTACTTC
>NA|TRBD2|TRBV4-1|TRBJ2-5
CASSQTLASGSKETQYF
TGCGCCAGCAGCCAAACCTTGGCTAGCGGGAGTAAAGAGACCCAGTACTTC
>few|NA|TRBV5-1|TRBJ2-7
CASSLNPGSDEQYF
TGCGCCAGCAGCTTGAACCCAGGGTCAGACGAGCAGTACTTC
>few|TRBD2|TRBV18|TRBJ2-5
CASSPSGLAGVGPPETQYF
TGTGCCAGCTCACCGTCGGGACTAGCGGGAGTGGGACCCCCCGAGACCCAGTACTTC
>NA|NA|TRBV18|TRBJ1-2
CASSPSQTGTSYGYTF
TGTGCCAGCTCACCATCCCAAACAGGGACCTCCTATGGCTACACCTTC
>few|NA|TRBV28|TRBJ1-4
CASKIRENEKLFF
TGTGCCAGCAAGATAAGGGAGAATGAAAAACTGTTTTTT
>NA|NA|TRBV27|TRBJ2-7
CASSSPRGGGSYEQYF
TGTGCCAGCAGTTCCCCCAGGGGGGGAGGTTCCTACGAGCAGTACTTC
>NA|TRBD1|TRBV6-5|TRBJ1-2
CASSYWTGRGEGYTF
TGTGCCAGCAGTTACTGGACAGGGCGGGGAGAAGGCTACACCTTC
>NA|TRBD2|TRBV27|TRBJ2-3
CASSSYSGTTDTQYF
TGTGCCAGCAGCTCTTATAGCGGGACCACAGATACGCAGTATTTT
>NA|TRBD2|TRBV7-8|TRBJ2-1
CASSSTRIAGEGAWKNEQFF
TGTGCCAGCAGCTCGACCCGTATAGCGGGAGAGGGAGCATGGAAGAATGAGCAGTTCTTC
>NA|NA|TRBV6-5|TRBJ2-7
CASSYVSYEQYF
TGTGCCAGCAGTTACGTCAGCTACGAGCAGTACTTC
>NA|NA|TRBV7-9|TRBJ2-3
CASSPQGRKPDTQYF
TGTGCCAGCAGTCCGCAGGGCCGTAAACCAGATACGCAGTATTTT
>NA|TRBD1|TRBV19|TRBJ2-2
CASSSRPGQGVPGELFF
TGTGCCAGTAGTTCACGTCCGGGACAGGGGGTACCCGGGGAGCTGTTTTTT
>NA|TRBD1|TRBV6-1|TRBJ1-2
CASRDRDTRYGYTF
TGTGCCAGTAGAGACAGGGACACTAGGTATGGCTACACCTTC
>NA|TRBD1|TRBV10-1|TRBJ2-1
CASSAGTGDEQFF
TGCGCCAGCAGTGCCGGGACAGGGGATGAGCAGTTCTTC
>NA|TRBD2|TRBV6-1|TRBJ2-5
CASSESGAQETQYF
TGTGCCAGCAGTGAAAGCGGGGCCCAAGAGACCCAGTACTTC
>NA|TRBD1|TRBV9|TRBJ1-2
CASMRQGGGGYTF
TGTGCCAGCATGCGACAGGGAGGAGGAGGCTACACCTTC
>NA|TRBD1|TRBV2|TRBJ2-2
CASSRTGAVAGELFF
TGTGCCAGCTCAAGGACAGGGGCTGTCGCCGGGGAGCTGTTTTTT
>NA|NA|TRBV7-9|TRBJ2-7
CASRPSGSYEQYF
TGTGCCAGCAGACCCAGCGGCTCCTACGAGCAGTACTTC
>NA|NA|TRBV7-3|TRBJ1-1
CASSLINGAAFF
TGTGCCAGCAGCTTAATTAATGGTGCAGCTTTCTTT
>NA|TRBD2|TRBV10-3|TRBJ2-3
CAISASGRAGDTQYF
TGTGCCATCAGTGCTAGCGGGAGGGCCGGAGATACGCAGTATTTT
>NA|NA|TRBV5-1|TRBJ2-6
CASSLGLTKPGANVLTF
TGCGCCAGCAGCTTGGGGCTCACCAAACCTGGGGCCAACGTCCTGACTTTC
>NA|TRBD2|TRBV5-4|TRBJ2-1
CASSFMGTSGSINEQFF
TGTGCCAGCAGTTTCATGGGGACTAGCGGGAGTATCAATGAGCAGTTCTTC
>few|NA|TRBV11-2|TRBJ2-3
CASSLALSAQYF
TGTGCCAGCAGCTTAGCTTTATCGGCGCAGTATTTT
>NA|NA|TRBV21-1|TRBJ2-2
CASSKRYGTGITGELFF
TGTGCCAGCAGCAAAAGGTACGGGACAGGAATCACCGGGGAGCTGTTTTTT
>few|NA|TRBV19|TRBJ1-5
CATESTGTYYSNQPQHF
TGTGCCACCGAGTCTACCGGGACATACTATAGCAATCAGCCCCAGCATTTT
>few|TRBD2|TRBV6-4|TRBJ2-1
CASSPWGEGRNEQFF
TGTGCCAGCAGCCCCTGGGGGGAGGGGCGGAATGAGCAGTTCTTC
>NA|NA|TRBV18|TRBJ2-6
CASSWGATGANVLTF
TGTGCCAGCTCTTGGGGGGCGACTGGGGCCAACGTCCTGACTTTC
>NA|NA|TRBV2|TRBJ2-7
CASSASDGFYEQYF
TGTGCCAGCAGTGCATCAGACGGATTCTACGAGCAGTACTTC
>NA|NA|TRBV2|TRBJ2-3
CASSWPADTQYF
TGTGCCAGCAGTTGGCCCGCAGATACGCAGTATTTT
>NA|NA|TRBV9|TRBJ1-2
CASSVAAGNGYTF
TGTGCCAGCAGCGTAGCGGCAGGGAATGGCTACACCTTC
>NA|TRBD2|TRBV10-2|TRBJ2-3
CASSDSLAGEGDTQYF
TGCGCCAGCAGTGATTCACTAGCGGGAGAAGGAGATACGCAGTATTTT
>NA|NA|TRBV29-1|TRBJ1-1
CSVARGTETFF
NA
>NA|TRBD1|TRBV28|TRBJ1-1
CASSLSRTGNTEAFF
TGTGCCAGCAGTTTATCGAGGACAGGGAACACTGAAGCTTTCTTT
>NA|NA|TRBV29-1|TRBJ2-1
CSVEGGTSSYNEQFF
TGCAGCGTTGAGGGGGGCACTAGCTCCTACAATGAGCAGTTCTTC
>NA|NA|TRBV7-3|TRBJ2-2
CASSLLGSNTGELFF
TGTGCCAGCAGCCTCCTTGGCTCGAACACCGGGGAGCTGTTTTTT
>NA|NA|TRBV9|TRBJ1-3
CASGAGPYYSGNTIYF
TGTGCCAGCGGAGCAGGGCCATATTACTCTGGAAACACCATATATTTT
>few|NA|TRBV11-3|TRBJ2-7
CASSLGGRQDEQYF
TGTGCCAGCAGCTTAGGCGGGCGCCAGGACGAGCAGTACTTC
>NA|NA|TRBV5-1|TRBJ2-2
CASSVINTGELFF
TGCGCCAGCAGCGTCATAAACACCGGGGAGCTGTTTTTT
>NA|NA|TRBV7-2|TRBJ2-7
CASSRQAGGEQYF
TGTGCCAGCAGCAGACAGGCCGGGGGGGAGCAGTACTTC